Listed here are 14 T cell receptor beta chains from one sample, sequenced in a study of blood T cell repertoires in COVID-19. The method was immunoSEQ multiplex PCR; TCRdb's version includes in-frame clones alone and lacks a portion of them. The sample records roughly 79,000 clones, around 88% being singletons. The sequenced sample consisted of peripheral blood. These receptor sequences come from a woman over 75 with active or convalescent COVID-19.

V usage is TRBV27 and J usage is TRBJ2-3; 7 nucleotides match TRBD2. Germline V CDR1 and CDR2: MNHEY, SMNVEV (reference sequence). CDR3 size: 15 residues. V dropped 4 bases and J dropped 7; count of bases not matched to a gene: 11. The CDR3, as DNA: TGTGCCAGCAGTTCCAGCCTCCTACTAGCGAATACGCAGTATTTT. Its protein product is CASSSSLLLANTQYF.

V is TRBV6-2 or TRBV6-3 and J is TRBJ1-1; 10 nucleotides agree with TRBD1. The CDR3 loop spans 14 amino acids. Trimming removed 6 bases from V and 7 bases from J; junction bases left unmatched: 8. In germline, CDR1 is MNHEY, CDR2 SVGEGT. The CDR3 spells CASSRQGAVDEAFF. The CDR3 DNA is TGTGCCAGCAGCCGACAGGGGGCGGTTGATGAAGCTTTCTTT.

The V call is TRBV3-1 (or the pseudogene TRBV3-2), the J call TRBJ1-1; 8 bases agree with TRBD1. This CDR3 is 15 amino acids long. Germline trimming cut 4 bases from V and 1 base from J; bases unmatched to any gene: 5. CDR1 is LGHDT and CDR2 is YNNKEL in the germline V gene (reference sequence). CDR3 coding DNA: TGTGCCAGCAGCCCCAACAGGGGGAGGAACACTGAAGCTTTCTTT. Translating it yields CASSPNRGRNTEAFF.

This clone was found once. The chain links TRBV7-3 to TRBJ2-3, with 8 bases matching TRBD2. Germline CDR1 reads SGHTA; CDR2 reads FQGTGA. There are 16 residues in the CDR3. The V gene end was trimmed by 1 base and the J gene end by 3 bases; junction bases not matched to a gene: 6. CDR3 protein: CASSLMGTSGTDTQYF. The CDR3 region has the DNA TGTGCCAGCAGCTTAATGGGTACTAGCGGAACAGATACGCAGTATTTT.

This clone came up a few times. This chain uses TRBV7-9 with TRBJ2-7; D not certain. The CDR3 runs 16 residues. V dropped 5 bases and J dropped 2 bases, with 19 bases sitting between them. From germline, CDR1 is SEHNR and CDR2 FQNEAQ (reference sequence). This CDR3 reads CASSRGGLPSPYEQYF. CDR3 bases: TGTGCCAGCAGCCGTGGCGGTCTCCCAAGTCCCTACGAGCAGTACTTC.

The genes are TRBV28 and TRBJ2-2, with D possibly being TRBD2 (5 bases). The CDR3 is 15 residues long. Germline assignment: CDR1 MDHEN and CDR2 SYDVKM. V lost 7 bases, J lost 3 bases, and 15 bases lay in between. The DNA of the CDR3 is TGTGCCAGCACCACCGCAGGACTGCACACCGGGGAGCTGTTTTTT. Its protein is CASTTAGLHTGELFF.

CDR3 DNA sequence: TGTGCCAGCAGACGCCGGGAATGGGGCACTGAAGCTTTCTTT. Translated: CASRRREWGTEAFF. The chain has TRBV25-1 and TRBJ1-1; D gene ambiguous. Germline V CDR1 and CDR2: MGHDK, SYGVNS. The CDR3 is 14 amino acids. V gave up 6 bases and J gave up 4 bases, with 15 bases separating them.

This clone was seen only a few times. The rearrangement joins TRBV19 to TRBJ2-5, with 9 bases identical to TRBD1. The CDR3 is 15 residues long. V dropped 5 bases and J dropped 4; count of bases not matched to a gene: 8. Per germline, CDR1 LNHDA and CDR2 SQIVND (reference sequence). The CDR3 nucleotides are TGTGCCAGTAGTCCCACAGGGGGCGGGGGAGAGACCCAGTACTTC. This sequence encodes CASSPTGGGGETQYF.

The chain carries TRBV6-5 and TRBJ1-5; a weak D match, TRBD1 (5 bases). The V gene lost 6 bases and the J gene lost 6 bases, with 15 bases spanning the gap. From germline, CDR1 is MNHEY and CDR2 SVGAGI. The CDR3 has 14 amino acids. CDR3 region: CASSLNMGGQPQHF. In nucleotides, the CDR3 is TGTGCCAGCAGCCTTAACATGGGGGGTCAGCCCCAGCATTTT.

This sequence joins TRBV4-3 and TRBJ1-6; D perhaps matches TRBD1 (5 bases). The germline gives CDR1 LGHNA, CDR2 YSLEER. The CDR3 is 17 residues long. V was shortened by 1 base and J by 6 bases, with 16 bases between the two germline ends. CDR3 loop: CASSQARWGASNSPLHF. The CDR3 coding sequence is TGCGCCAGCAGCCAAGCACGATGGGGCGCGAGTAATTCACCCCTCCACTTT.

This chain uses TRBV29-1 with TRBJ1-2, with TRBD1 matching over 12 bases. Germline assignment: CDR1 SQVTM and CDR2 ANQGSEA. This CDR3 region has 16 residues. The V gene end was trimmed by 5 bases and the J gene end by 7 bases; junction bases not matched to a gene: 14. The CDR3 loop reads CSVPWAGTGGAGGYTF. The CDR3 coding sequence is TGCAGCGTTCCATGGGCCGGGACAGGGGGCGCGGGTGGCTACACCTTC.

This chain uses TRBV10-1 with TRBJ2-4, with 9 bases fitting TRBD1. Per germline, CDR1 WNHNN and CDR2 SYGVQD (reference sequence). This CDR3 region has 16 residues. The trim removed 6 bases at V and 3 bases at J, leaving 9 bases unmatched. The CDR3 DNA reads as TGCGCCAGCAGCCCCGACAGGGGGATCGACAAAAACATTCAGTACTTC. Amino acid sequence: CASSPDRGIDKNIQYF.

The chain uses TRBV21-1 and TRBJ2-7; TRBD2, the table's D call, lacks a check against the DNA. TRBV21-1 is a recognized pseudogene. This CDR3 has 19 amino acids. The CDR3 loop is CASSKAGASGSGIMGEQYF. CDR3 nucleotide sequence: TGTGCCAGCAGCAAAGCTGGGGCTAGCGGGAGTGGAATCATGGGGGAGCAGTACTTC.

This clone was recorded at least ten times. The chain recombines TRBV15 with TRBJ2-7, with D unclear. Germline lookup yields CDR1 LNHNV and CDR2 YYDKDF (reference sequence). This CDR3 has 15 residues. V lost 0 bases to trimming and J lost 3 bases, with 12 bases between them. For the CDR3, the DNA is TGTGCCACCAGCAGAGAGGCACCGTATTACTACGAGCAGTACTTC. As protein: CATSREAPYYYEQYF.